This T cell receptor (beta chain) was recovered during a study of CD8 T cells in Susac syndrome (dated by TCRdb to 2018 to 2020). Context from the whole study: The study used repertoire sequencing to test whether antigen drove CD8+ T cell activation and differentiation in Susac syndrome. Broad study findings and their caveats: The study acknowledged that relatively few individuals were included in the TCR sequencing and HLA analysis.

As regards this clonotype: The antigen this receptor binds is unknown. There are no base qualities to consult, and no much larger clone falls within one base.

Peripheral blood CD8+ and CD4+ T cells from healthy donors, Susac syndrome patients and multiple sclerosis patients were profiled by high-throughput TCR beta sequencing. Multiple sclerosis controls were treatment-naive patients with stable or active relapsing-remitting disease fulfilling revised McDonald criteria. Bulk CD8+ and CD4+ T cells were purified magnetically by negative isolation, whereas CD8+ TEMRA cells were enriched by FACS. Blood was collected in EDTA tubes and processed within 24 hours, with PBMCs isolated through density gradient centrifugation. PBMCs intended for TCR sequencing were frozen in liquid nitrogen and were later thawed in a 37 degrees C water bath. A purity of at least 90% was achieved for sorted or isolated CD4+, CD8+ and CD8+ TEMRA cells. V and J are trimmed by 3 bases and 1 base, and the gene matches miss 6 bases of the junction. Counted from cysteine to phenylalanine, this CDR3 has 16 amino acids. Just CDR3 DNA is preserved here, 48 bases in frame from base 1. Sequences DFQATT (CDR1) and SNEGSKA (CDR2) are obtained from the germline V gene (reference sequence).

RNA was extracted with the RNeasy kit and about 0.5 to 1 ug was reverse transcribed using random hexamers. TCR beta CDR3 regions were amplified with the immunoSEQ multiplex PCR assay covering 54 Vbeta and 13 Jbeta segments. PCR amplification bias was corrected using a synthetic template baseline for primer optimization and computational correction. In the source study's methods: Reads were assigned to V, D and J genes according to IMGT and analyzed in immunoSEQ Analyzer, with only productive sequences retained. To calculate clonality, Shannon entropy was normalized by log2 of the number of productive unique sequences and then subtracted from one. For each patient and control, public and private clones were evaluated within the 100 most prevalent clones. Susac-specific clones were defined as absent from healthy and MS cohorts, about 1,100 published viral clones and other ImmuneACCESS disease sequences. The public reads were reanalyzed by TCRdb: fastp trimming at Q25, MiXCR alignment, in-frame beta chains only. Under each unique CDR3 protein, matching rows form one entry showing the most common genes and DNA. For this entry, the V and J calls and clone size follow TCRdb and not the study's own pipeline. Across this sample there are 120,000 to 150,000 distinct CDR3 sequences, with about 95% seen only once. The ten top clones hold approximately 0.11% of the sample.

The sequence was obtained from a human donor with multiple sclerosis. The chain uses TRBV20-1 and TRBJ1-2; a stretch of 12 junction bases matches TRBD1. The sequencing sample was made of CD4+ T cells from PBMCs. The CDR3 region: CSASEGQGAFNYGYTF. The bases are TGCAGTGCTAGTGAGGGACAGGGGGCCTTTAACTATGGCTACACCTTC.